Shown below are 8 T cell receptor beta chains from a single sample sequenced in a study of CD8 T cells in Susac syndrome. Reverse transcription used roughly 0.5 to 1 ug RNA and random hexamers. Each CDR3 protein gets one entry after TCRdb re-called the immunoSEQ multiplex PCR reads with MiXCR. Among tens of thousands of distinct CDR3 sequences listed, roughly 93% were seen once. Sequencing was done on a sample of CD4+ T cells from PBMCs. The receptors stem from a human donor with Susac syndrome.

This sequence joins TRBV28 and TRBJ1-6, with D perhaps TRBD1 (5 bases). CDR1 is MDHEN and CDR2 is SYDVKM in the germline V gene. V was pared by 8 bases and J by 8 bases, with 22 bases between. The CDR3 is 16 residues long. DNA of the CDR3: TGTGCCAGCCATTACAGCGGAACAGGAAGACATTCACCCCTCCACTTT. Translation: CASHYSGTGRHSPLHF.

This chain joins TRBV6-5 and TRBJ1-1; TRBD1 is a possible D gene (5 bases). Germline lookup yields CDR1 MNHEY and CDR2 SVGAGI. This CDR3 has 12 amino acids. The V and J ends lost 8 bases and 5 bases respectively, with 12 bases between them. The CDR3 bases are TGTGCCAGCGGGGGGGGGAGTACTGAAGCTTTCTTT. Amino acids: CASGGGSTEAFF.

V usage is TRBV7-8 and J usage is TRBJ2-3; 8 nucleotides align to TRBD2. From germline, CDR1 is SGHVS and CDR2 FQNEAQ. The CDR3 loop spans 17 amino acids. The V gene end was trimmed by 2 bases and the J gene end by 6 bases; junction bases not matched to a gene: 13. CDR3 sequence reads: CASSLHGTSYKGDTQYF. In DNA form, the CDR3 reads TGTGCCAGCAGCTTACACGGGACTAGTTATAAGGGGGATACGCAGTATTTT.

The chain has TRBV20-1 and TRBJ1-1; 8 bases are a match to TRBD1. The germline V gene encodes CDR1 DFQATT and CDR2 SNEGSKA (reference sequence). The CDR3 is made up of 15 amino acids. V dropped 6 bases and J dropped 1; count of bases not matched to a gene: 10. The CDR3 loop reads CSADAGGTGNTEAFF. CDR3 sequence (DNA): TGCAGTGCGGACGCGGGTGGGACAGGGAACACTGAAGCTTTCTTT.

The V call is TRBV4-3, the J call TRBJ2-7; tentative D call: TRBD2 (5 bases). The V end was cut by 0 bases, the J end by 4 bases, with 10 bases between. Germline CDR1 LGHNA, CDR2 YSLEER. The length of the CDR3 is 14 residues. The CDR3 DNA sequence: TGCGCCAGCAGCCAAGAGGTCCGGAGGTACGAGCAGTACTTC. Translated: CASSQEVRRYEQYF.

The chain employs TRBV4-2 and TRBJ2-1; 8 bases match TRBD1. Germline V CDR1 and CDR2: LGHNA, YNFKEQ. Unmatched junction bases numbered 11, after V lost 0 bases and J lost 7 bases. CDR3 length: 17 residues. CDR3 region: CASSQEGGQGAGNEQFF. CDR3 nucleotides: TGTGCCAGCAGCCAAGAAGGAGGTCAGGGGGCAGGAAATGAGCAGTTCTTC.

The CDR3 DNA sequence: TGCAGTGCAAGCAGGGGCGCCGAGCAGTACTTC. This encodes CSASRGAEQYF. The J gene is TRBJ2-7, the V gene TRBV20-1; perhaps TRBD1 as D (6 bases). Germline CDR1 reads DFQATT; CDR2 reads SNEGSKA (reference sequence). The V and J ends lost 6 bases and 6 bases respectively, with 12 bases between them. The CDR3 sequence is 11 residues long.

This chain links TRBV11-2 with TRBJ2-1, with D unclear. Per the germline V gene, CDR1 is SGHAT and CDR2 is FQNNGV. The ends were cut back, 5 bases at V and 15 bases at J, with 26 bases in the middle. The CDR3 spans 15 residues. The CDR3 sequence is CASSPRIINTWKMFF. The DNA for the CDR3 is TGTGCCAGCAGCCCGCGGATTATTAACACGTGGAAAATGTTCTTC.